This T cell receptor beta chain emerged from a study of T cell repertoires in cytomegalovirus infection. Study overall: Both a matching HLA type and CMV infection were indicated by public TCR beta signatures. The study, taken as a whole, reports: HLA-C-restricted CMV-specific TCR beta clonotypes prevailed in the ex vivo response.

Each CDR3 protein is one row after TCRdb ran MiXCR on the reads. Here the sample spans almost 500,000 distinct CDR3 sequences, 10% to 12% being singletons. Trimming left V 6 bases short and J 7 bases short, with 10 bases between. Germline V lookup: CDR1 MNHNS, CDR2 SASEGT. The CDR3 sequence is 13 residues long. This clonotype was seen at least ten times. Antigen: not known. This clonotype was sampled from a human donor in good health (CMV status not recorded). Some clones in this sample may be carry-over from other donors' samples. Input material: PBMCs. The V and J genes are TRBV6-1 and TRBJ1-6; D remains ambiguous. Here the CDR3 DNA reads TGTGCCAGCAGCTCGACCCTAAATTCACCCCTCCACTTT. This encodes CASSSTLNSPLHF.